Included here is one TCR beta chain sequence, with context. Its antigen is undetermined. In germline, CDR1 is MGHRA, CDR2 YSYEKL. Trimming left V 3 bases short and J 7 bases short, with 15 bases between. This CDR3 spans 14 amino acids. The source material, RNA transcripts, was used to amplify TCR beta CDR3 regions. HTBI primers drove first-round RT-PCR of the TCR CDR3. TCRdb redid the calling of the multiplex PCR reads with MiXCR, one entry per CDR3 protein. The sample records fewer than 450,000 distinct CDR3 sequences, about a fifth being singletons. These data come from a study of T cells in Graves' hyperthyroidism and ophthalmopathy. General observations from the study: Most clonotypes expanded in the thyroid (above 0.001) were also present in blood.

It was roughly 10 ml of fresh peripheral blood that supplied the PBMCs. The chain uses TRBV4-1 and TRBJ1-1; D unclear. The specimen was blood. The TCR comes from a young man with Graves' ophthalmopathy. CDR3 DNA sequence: TGCGCCAGCAGCCATGTTCATCGGGGTAATGAAGCTTTCTTT. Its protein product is CASSHVHRGNEAFF.